Listed below are T cell receptor beta chains from one sample, sequenced in a study of blood T cell repertoires in COVID-19. The data were produced by immunoSEQ multiplex PCR, yet TCRdb's version contains in-frame clones alone and is incomplete. Altogether fewer than 250,000 clones are present, approximately 86% being singletons, with the ten largest covering over 2.5%. Specimen: peripheral blood. These receptors all come from a man aged 55 to 70 with acute or convalescent COVID-19. CDR3s include the opening cysteine and the closing phenylalanine or tryptophan. D genes are given only for firm matches. Clone size is not always given. Where it is, it says once, few, many or a class for expanded clones.

d_call j_call clone_size v_call cdr3_aa cdr3_nt
NA TRBJ1-2 once TRBV6-5 CASSWALGYTF TGTGCCAGCAGCTGGGCTCTTGGCTACACCTTC
TRBD1 TRBJ1-6 NA TRBV9 CASSEGTAGGAYNSPLHF TGTGCCAGCAGCGAGGGCACCGCAGGGGGCGCCTATAATTCACCCCTCCACTTT
NA TRBJ1-1 NA TRBV5-4 CASRTGGDMNTEAFF TGTGCCAGCAGGACGGGGGGGGATATGAACACTGAAGCTTTCTTT
TRBD1 TRBJ1-2 once TRBV19 CASSPDRGRDYGYTF TGTGCCAGTAGTCCCGACAGGGGGCGCGACTATGGCTACACCTTC
TRBD1 TRBJ2-7 NA TRBV25-1 CASSEYRGQSDEQYF TGTGCCAGCAGTGAATATAGGGGACAGTCTGACGAGCAGTACTTC
NA TRBJ1-5 NA TRBV19 CASTPTFGQINQPQHF TGTGCCAGTACCCCAACGTTCGGACAGATCAATCAGCCCCAGCATTTT
NA TRBJ2-1 once TRBV9 CASSVVAGRGYGEQFF TGTGCCAGCAGCGTAGTCGCCGGCAGGGGATATGGTGAGCAGTTCTTC
NA TRBJ2-5 NA TRBV7-3 CASSLTRGAQETQYF TGTGCCAGCAGCTTAACTCGGGGGGCCCAAGAGACCCAGTACTTC
NA TRBJ2-2 NA TRBV5-1 CASSLAYTGTTGELFF TGCGCCAGCAGCTTGGCGTACACAGGTACCACCGGGGAGCTGTTTTTT
NA TRBJ1-2 NA TRBV4-1 CASSFSFGKADNYGYTF TGCGCCAGCAGCTTTAGTTTTGGCAAAGCCGACAATTATGGCTACACCTTC
TRBD1 TRBJ2-2 NA TRBV19 CASSPRGQANTGELFF TGTGCCAGTAGTCCCCGGGGACAGGCGAACACCGGGGAGCTGTTTTTT
NA TRBJ2-1 NA TRBV27 CASSRTPYNEQFF TGTGCCAGCAGTCGGACTCCCTACAATGAGCAGTTCTTC
TRBD2 TRBJ2-1 NA TRBV11-3 CASSSYSGGDYNEQFF TGTGCCAGCAGCTCGTACAGCGGGGGAGATTACAATGAGCAGTTCTTC
TRBD1 TRBJ2-1 NA TRBV5-1 CASSPPGQGANEQFF TGCGCCAGCTCCCCGCCGGGACAGGGGGCAAATGAGCAGTTCTTC
NA TRBJ1-1 NA TRBV25-1 CASSESGEAFF TGTGCCAGCAGTGAATCAGGGGAAGCTTTCTTT
NA TRBJ1-3 NA TRBV3-1/TRBV3-2 CASSQVGQGSGNTIYF TGTGCCAGCAGCCAAGTTGGGCAGGGTTCTGGAAACACCATATATTTT
NA TRBJ1-4 few TRBV6-5 CASSLGGRGYEKLFF TGTGCCAGCAGTCTTGGAGGGCGGGGATATGAAAAACTGTTTTTT
NA TRBJ1-6 NA TRBV6-5 CASSTRQSSPLHF TGTGCCAGCAGCACAAGACAGTCGTCGCCCCTCCACTTT
TRBD2 TRBJ2-3 NA TRBV18 CASSLTLAGGTDTQYF TGTGCCAGCTCACTAACGCTAGCGGGGGGCACAGATACGCAGTATTTT
TRBD1 TRBJ1-1 NA TRBV28 CASTQRTGGGSTEAFF TGTGCCAGCACCCAACGGACAGGGGGCGGAAGCACTGAAGCTTTCTTT